What follows are 16 T cell receptor beta chains derived from one specimen sequenced in a study of regulatory T cells in long-lasting Graves disease. Indicated time point: persistent/refractory GD, antithyroid drugs over 5 years with positive TRAb. The TCR library was prepared using RNA isolated from PBMCs. Assembly of TCR beta libraries relied on iRepertoire HTBI primers together with Arm-PCR of CDR3 regions. TCRdb called the multiplex PCR reads again in MiXCR, with one record for every CDR3 protein. The data contain some 370,000 distinct CDR3 sequences, more than 20% of them singletons. Sequencing was performed on peripheral blood mononuclear cells (PBMCs), taken when the disease was refractory, from a patient treated with antithyroid drugs. Every receptor here comes from a woman between 40 and 55 years old with Graves disease.

CDR3 protein: CASSPTPQGKKRETQYF. The CDR3 DNA sequence: TGTGCCAGCAGCCCAACTCCACAGGGCAAGAAGAGGGAGACCCAGTACTTC. V usage is TRBV7-9 and J usage is TRBJ2-5; possible D gene TRBD1, 6 bases. The V and J ends lost 5 bases and 5 bases respectively, with 24 bases between them. This CDR3 contains 17 residues. Germline V gene data show CDR1 as SEHNR and CDR2 as FQNEAQ (reference sequence).

For this clonotype: An end of the junction does not agree with germline; a read error may underlie this. The rearrangement joins TRBV12-3 or TRBV12-4 to TRBJ2-1; 7 bases align to TRBD2. The CDR3 totals 13 residues. The CDR3 loop is CASSFGRYNGQFF. CDR3 nucleotides: TGTGCCAGCAGTTTCGGGAGGTACAATGGGCAGTTCTTC.

This clonotype has at least ten counts. The chain uses TRBV6-1 and TRBJ2-2; 7 nucleotides match TRBD2. The junction had 11 bases not matched to a gene; V was cut back by 6 bases and J by 13 bases. This CDR3 contains 13 residues. Germline V gene lookup returns CDR1 MNHNS and CDR2 SASEGT. The chain's CDR3 is CASSGTTGRGLFF. For the CDR3, the DNA is TGTGCCAGCAGCGGGACTACGGGACGGGGGCTGTTTTTT.

This clonotype was seen repeatedly, ten times or more. The chain recombines TRBV5-1 with TRBJ2-7; D is ambiguous. This CDR3 has 14 amino acids. Trimming removed 5 bases from V and 7 bases from J, with 19 bases in between. Germline V lookup: CDR1 SGHRS, CDR2 YFSETQ. The CDR3 nucleotides are TGCGCCAGCAGTTCGGACGGATATTACGGAGAGCAGTACTTC. This gives the protein CASSSDGYYGEQYF.

V is TRBV20-1 and J is TRBJ2-1; D is unclear. CDR1 is DFQATT and CDR2 is SNEGSKA in the germline V gene (reference sequence). The CDR3 contains 11 residues. Trimming removed 3 bases from V and 7 bases from J, with 7 bases in between. In nucleotides, the CDR3 is TGCAGTGCTAGTGACTTTAATGAGCAGTTCTTC. As protein: CSASDFNEQFF.

This clonotype was counted at least ten times. The CDR3 DNA reads as TGTGCCAGCAGCTTAGGGGGTGGCGACCAAGAGACCCAGTACTTC. It encodes CASSLGGGDQETQYF. The chain recombines TRBV7-3 with TRBJ2-5; D may correspond to TRBD1 or TRBD2 (5 bases each). Trimming shortened V by 2 bases and J by 0 bases, and 10 bases separated the two germline ends. The length of the CDR3 is 15 residues. Germline V CDR1 and CDR2: SGHTA, FQGTGA.

This clonotype was found many times. The chain recombines TRBV27 with TRBJ1-1, with a tentative D call TRBD1 (6 bases). CDR1 MNHEY and CDR2 SMNVEV come from the germline V gene (reference sequence). The V gene lost 8 bases and the J gene lost 3 bases, with 16 bases spanning the gap. This CDR3 has 14 residues. CDR3 coding DNA: TGTGCCAGCGCAAGACGGGGGGCGCACACTGAAGCTTTCTTT. As protein: CASARRGAHTEAFF.

Many counts were recorded for this clonotype. The genes are TRBV27 and TRBJ2-3, with D possibly being TRBD2 (5 bases). Germline assignment: CDR1 MNHEY and CDR2 SMNVEV (reference sequence). The ends were cut back, 3 bases at V and 1 base at J, with 11 bases in the middle. CDR3 length equals 15 residues. The CDR3 here is CASSLRVLGTDTQYF. CDR3 sequence (DNA): TGTGCCAGCAGTTTGAGGGTATTAGGCACAGATACGCAGTATTTT.

This clonotype was found many times. The V gene is TRBV11-2, the J gene TRBJ2-5; either TRBD1 or TRBD2 may supply D (5 bases each). The CDR3 extends over 15 amino acids. Germline loops: CDR1 SGHAT, CDR2 FQNNGV. Between the trimmed V and J ends, which lost 0 bases and 2 bases, there was a span of 10 bases. DNA of the CDR3: TGTGCCAGCAGCTTAGACGGGACGGCACAAGAGACCCAGTACTTC. This encodes CASSLDGTAQETQYF.

The chain is built from TRBV10-3 and TRBJ2-1; perhaps TRBD2 as D (6 bases). Trimming shortened V by 4 bases and J by 3 bases, and 16 bases separated the two germline ends. The CDR3 length is 16 residues. CDR1 ENHRY and CDR2 SYGVKD come from the germline V gene. The CDR3 bases are TGTGCCATCAGTGCCTTTGGGCGGGAACGCTACAATGAGCAGTTCTTC. It specifies CAISAFGRERYNEQFF.

In this sample, this clonotype turned up many times. The chain uses TRBV6-9 and TRBJ1-1; 8 nucleotides match TRBD1. V lost 3 bases to trimming and J lost 5 bases; unmatched junction nucleotides: 8. Germline CDR1 MNHGY, CDR2 SVAAGI. The CDR3 loop spans 15 amino acids. The CDR3 reads CASSYGRQGKTEAFF. CDR3 coding DNA: TGTGCCAGCAGTTACGGGAGACAGGGGAAAACTGAAGCTTTCTTT.

There are many counts of this clonotype. One junction end disagrees with the germline gene, perhaps due to a read error. The V gene is TRBV28, the J gene TRBJ1-5; D uncertain. The CDR3 contains 14 residues. CDR1 is MDHEN, CDR2 SYDVKM, per germline. The CDR3 region is CASSLSSSNQPQHF. The DNA for the CDR3 is TGTGCCAGCAGCTTATCCAGTAGCAATCAGCCCCAGCATTTT. Using reference TRBV28 and TRBJ1-5 for the parts outside the CDR3, the full variable domain is DVKVTQSSRYLVKRTGEKVFLECVQDMDHENMFWYRQDPGLGLRLIYFSYDVKMKEKGDIPEGYSVSREKKERFSLILESASTNQTSMYLCASSLSSSNQPQHFGDGTRLSIL.

This clonotype has a count of ten or more. The CDR3 coding sequence is TGTGCCAGCAGTTTAGTGGTTAGCAATCAGCCCCAGCATTTT. It encodes CASSLVVSNQPQHF. This chain joins TRBV28 and TRBJ1-5; no clear D gene. CDR3 size: 14 residues. The V gene lost 2 bases and the J gene lost 0 bases, with 5 bases spanning the gap. Germline V lookup: CDR1 MDHEN, CDR2 SYDVKM.

This clonotype appeared a few times. The chain combines TRBV4-1 with TRBJ2-5; 8 nucleotides match TRBD1. V shed 2 bases, J shed 6 bases, and the junction held 8 bases outside the gene matches. CDR3 length: 15 amino acids. The germline V gene encodes CDR1 MGHRA and CDR2 YSYEKL. CDR3 bases: TGCGCCAGCAGCCAACATACAGGGGGAAGGCAGACCCAGTACTTC. It codes for CASSQHTGGRQTQYF.

CDR3 sequence reads: CASSDPGTPNYGYTF. DNA for the CDR3: TGTGCCAGCAGTGACCCCGGGACACCCAACTATGGCTACACCTTC. This chain uses TRBV25-1 with TRBJ1-2, with TRBD1 as a possible D gene (6 bases). Trimming stripped 3 bases from V and 2 bases from J, with 13 bases between. The germline V gene encodes CDR1 MGHDK and CDR2 SYGVNS. The CDR3 spans 15 residues.

This clonotype was counted only a few times. The CDR3 bases are TGTGCCACCAGTGATTTAGGGACAGATACGCAGTATTTT. It encodes CATSDLGTDTQYF. The chain has TRBV24-1 and TRBJ2-3; no clear D. Per germline, CDR1 KGHDR and CDR2 SFDVKD. The V end lost 1 base, the J end lost 3 bases, and 4 bases lay between the germline ends. This CDR3 has 13 residues.